These 10 T cell receptor beta chains were sequenced from one sample in a study of identical twins. TCRdb reprocessed the 5' RACE reads with MiXCR, giving one entry per CDR3 protein. The table lists around 1.7 million distinct CDR3 sequences, 32% of them singletons, with 0.25% to 0.3% in the top ten. The sequenced sample was cord blood. The receptors were sampled from a newborn girl in good health.

This clonotype came up a few times. The rearrangement links TRBV28 to TRBJ2-7; a weak D match, TRBD2 (5 bases). TRBJ2-4 matches the DNA end more closely, so the J call is doubtful. Germline CDR1 and CDR2: MDHEN and SYDVKM. CDR3 length: 16 residues. For the CDR3, the DNA is TGTGCCAGCAGTTCTCCGGGTGAGATCGGGGTAAACATTCAGTACTTC. It encodes CASSSPGEIGVNIQYF.

This clonotype was seen a handful of times. The V gene is TRBV20-1, the J gene TRBJ2-1; 10 bases fit TRBD2. Trimming took 2 bases from V and 9 from J; bases not matched to a gene: 7. The CDR3 is 14 residues long. The V gene's germline CDR1 is DFQATT and CDR2 SNEGSKA (reference sequence). Here the CDR3 DNA reads TGCAGTGCTAGACTAGCGGGGGACCTCGGTGAGCAGTTCTTC. It specifies CSARLAGDLGEQFF.

The rearrangement links TRBV5-1 to TRBJ1-1, with D uncertain. The CDR3 extends over 14 amino acids. Between the trimmed V and J ends, which lost 4 bases and 1 base, there was a span of 11 bases. Germline assignment: CDR1 SGHRS and CDR2 YFSETQ. The CDR3 loop reads CASSPYGPNTEAFF. As DNA, the CDR3 is TGCGCCAGCAGCCCCTACGGACCGAACACTGAAGCTTTCTTT.

This clonotype was counted only a few times. The V call is TRBV2, the J call TRBJ2-1; D remains unclear. The CDR3 is made up of 11 amino acids. Germline values: CDR1 SNHLY, CDR2 FYNNEI. The germline V and J ends were trimmed by 7 bases and 7 bases, with 8 bases remaining between them. The CDR3 DNA reads as TGTGCCAGCATAAGGGTAAATGAGCAGTTCTTC. Its protein product is CASIRVNEQFF.

The V call is TRBV7-2, the J call TRBJ1-6; D gene uncertain. This CDR3 region has 14 residues. Germline CDR1 and CDR2: SGHTA and FQGNSA. Trimming cost V 4 bases and J 7 bases, with 11 bases left between them. This chain's CDR3 is CASSSALRNSPLHF. In DNA, the CDR3 is TGTGCCAGCAGCTCGGCCCTAAGAAATTCACCCCTCCACTTT.

On this clonotype itself: Given a much more abundant clone one base away, this may be a read error. This chain connects TRBV3-1 to TRBJ2-1; no clear D gene. The J call may be incorrect, as the DNA end agrees better with TRBJ2-7. Looked up from germline, CDR1 is LGHDT and CDR2 is YNNKEL (reference sequence). The CDR3 contains 13 residues. CDR3 sequence (DNA): TGTGCCAGCAGCCAAGACTTCTACAATGAGCAGTACTTC. Translating gives CASSQDFYNEQYF.

The CDR3 nucleotides are TGCAGTGCTCGATTAACAGGGAACACCGGGGAGCTGTTTTTT. Translation: CSARLTGNTGELFF. The chain is built from TRBV20-1 and TRBJ2-2; D possibly corresponds to TRBD1 (5 bases). CDR1 and CDR2 (germline): DFQATT, SNEGSKA (reference sequence). Trimming cost V 5 bases and J 1 base, with 11 bases left between them. The CDR3 length is 14 residues.

V is TRBV2 and J is TRBJ1-6; D not certain. Trimming stripped 6 bases from V and 3 bases from J, with 9 bases between. The CDR3 has 14 amino acids. Germline CDR1 reads SNHLY; CDR2 reads FYNNEI. The CDR3 nucleotides read TGTGCCAGCAGGACGAGCTTCTATAATTCACCCCTCCACTTT. Its protein product is CASRTSFYNSPLHF.

This clonotype was recorded a few times. V gene TRBV6-6 combines with J gene TRBJ1-1, with a weak D call TRBD1 (6 bases). V lost 2 bases, J lost 4 bases, and 17 bases lay in between. This CDR3 spans 16 amino acids. Germline CDR1 and CDR2: MNHNY and SVGAGI (reference sequence). The CDR3 coding sequence is TGTGCCAGCAGTTACGGGGGGGGGACACAACGCACTGAAGCTTTCTTT. Protein sequence: CASSYGGGTQRTEAFF.

The rearrangement uses TRBV20-1 and TRBJ2-5, with TRBD1 matching over 10 bases. The CDR3 has 15 residues. Germline assignment: CDR1 DFQATT and CDR2 SNEGSKA (reference sequence). The junction had 12 bases not matched to a gene; V was cut back by 0 bases and J by 11 bases. The CDR3 sequence: CSARDPGQGGNEQYF. CDR3 nucleotides: TGCAGTGCTAGAGATCCCGGACAGGGGGGCAATGAGCAGTACTTC.